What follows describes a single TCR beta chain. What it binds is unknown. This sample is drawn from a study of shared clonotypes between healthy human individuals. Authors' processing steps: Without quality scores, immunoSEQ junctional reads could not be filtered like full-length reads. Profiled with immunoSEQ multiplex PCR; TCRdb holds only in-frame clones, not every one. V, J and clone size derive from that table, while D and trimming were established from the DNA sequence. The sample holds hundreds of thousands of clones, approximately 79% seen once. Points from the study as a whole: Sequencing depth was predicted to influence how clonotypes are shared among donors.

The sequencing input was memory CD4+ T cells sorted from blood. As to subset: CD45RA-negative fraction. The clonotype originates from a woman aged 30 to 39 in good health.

Here the CDR3 DNA reads TGTGCCTGGAGTAGAGACGGAATTAACTATGGCTACACCTTC. Amino acid sequence: CAWSRDGINYGYTF. V usage is TRBV30 and J usage is TRBJ1-2; D remains unclear. This CDR3 contains 14 residues. Per the germline V gene, CDR1 is GTSNPN and CDR2 is SVGIG (reference sequence). Trimming took off 2 bases at V and 1 base at J, with 11 bases between the two ends.